A single T cell receptor (beta chain) is shown here with its context. These data come from a study of blood T cell repertoires in COVID-19. Germline CDR1 ENHRY, CDR2 SYGVKD. The ends lost 0 bases at V and 7 bases at J; junction bases unmatched: 7. This CDR3 contains 16 residues. Sequencing was performed with immunoSEQ multiplex PCR; in TCRdb, only in-frame clones are kept and a portion is missing. The table has 110,000 to 150,000 clones, approximately 92% seen once. The clonotype was recovered from a woman aged 55-70 years with active COVID-19. The material sequenced was peripheral blood. The chain is built from TRBV10-3 and TRBJ2-1, with 9 positions matching TRBD2. CDR3 protein: CAISESKLAGGNEQFF. CDR3 nucleotides: TGTGCCATCAGTGAGTCCAAACTAGCGGGTGGGAATGAGCAGTTCTTC.